This entry lists 17 T cell receptor beta chains sequenced from one sample in a study of somatic mutations in cytotoxic T cells in rheumatoid arthritis. Data came from immunoSEQ multiplex PCR; TCRdb stores just in-frame clones and leaves some out. The sample has about 19,000 clones; roughly 77% are singletons. The sequencing sample was made of CD8+ T cells sorted from blood. Every receptor here comes from an adult with rheumatoid arthritis.

This chain connects TRBV7-9 to TRBJ2-7; D not resolved. In germline, CDR1 is SEHNR, CDR2 FQNEAQ (reference sequence). The V gene lost 1 base and the J gene lost 1 base, with 14 bases spanning the gap. The length of the CDR3 is 16 residues. The CDR3 nucleotides are TGTGCCAGCAGCTTAGATGCTGTGGGTCCTTCCTACGAGCAGTACTTC. Translation: CASSLDAVGPSYEQYF.

The chain has TRBV6-6 and TRBJ1-1; D is unclear. The CDR3 totals 15 residues. The germline V gene encodes CDR1 MNHNY and CDR2 SVGAGI (reference sequence). The germline V and J ends were trimmed by 0 bases and 0 bases, with 8 bases remaining between them. The CDR3 sequence is CASSYSPSMNTEAFF. Written as DNA, the CDR3 is TGTGCCAGCAGTTACTCACCTTCCATGAACACTGAAGCTTTCTTT.

The J gene is TRBJ2-3, the V gene TRBV11-2, with 12 bases fitting TRBD2. This CDR3 contains 16 residues. Losses at the gene ends were 4 bases for V and 4 bases for J; bases not matched to a gene: 6. CDR1 and CDR2 from the germline V gene are SGHAT and FQNNGV. The CDR3 DNA reads as TGTGCCAGCAGCTACCGGGGACTAGCGGGTTCAGATACGCAGTATTTT. Translating it yields CASSYRGLAGSDTQYF.

This chain uses TRBV7-9 with TRBJ2-1; 7 bases align to TRBD2. CDR3 length: 13 residues. Losses at the gene ends were 5 bases for V and 5 bases for J; bases not matched to a gene: 3. Germline CDR1 and CDR2: SEHNR and FQNEAQ (reference sequence). The CDR3 nucleotides are TGTGCCAGCAGCATTACTAGCGACAATGAGCAGTTCTTC. Residues: CASSITSDNEQFF.

CDR3 bases: TGTGCCAGCAGTGAAGAGGAGGGCGCAGGTAACTATGGCTACACCTTC. Residues: CASSEEEGAGNYGYTF. The V and J genes are TRBV6-1 and TRBJ1-2; D gene uncertain. The CDR3 spans 16 residues. Germline CDR1 reads MNHNS; CDR2 reads SASEGT. V was trimmed by 1 base and J by 1 base, leaving 13 bases between them.

This clone was seen a single time. The chain is built from TRBV4-2 and TRBJ1-5; D is uncertain. Germline values: CDR1 LGHNA, CDR2 YNFKEQ. Trimming removed 1 base from V and 0 bases from J, with 13 bases in between. This CDR3 contains 17 residues. CDR3 sequence reads: CASSQVDRQDSNQPQHF. As DNA, the CDR3 is TGTGCCAGCAGCCAAGTAGATCGTCAGGATAGCAATCAGCCCCAGCATTTT.

The CDR3 here is CASSDSWTSERFF. The DNA for the CDR3 is TGTGCCAGCAGTGACTCTTGGACTAGCGAAAGGTTCTTC. This chain joins TRBV6-4 and TRBJ2-1; 9 nucleotides agree with TRBD2. Germline V gene sequence: CDR1 MRHNA, CDR2 SNTAGT. This CDR3 contains 13 residues. V lost 0 bases and J lost 15; bases outside the gene matches: 6.

V gene TRBV28 combines with J gene TRBJ2-3, with D possibly being TRBD2 (7 bases). This CDR3 comprises 14 residues. Trimming took 6 bases from V and 5 from J, leaving 15 bases between them. The germline gives CDR1 MDHEN, CDR2 SYDVKM. CDR3 region: CASRKGGRIDTQYF. The CDR3 DNA is TGTGCCAGCAGAAAGGGGGGGAGGATAGATACGCAGTATTTT.

The chain is built from TRBV7-3 and TRBJ2-3; D is uncertain. The CDR3 extends over 13 amino acids. The V end was cut by 2 bases, the J end by 3 bases, with 6 bases between. Germline V CDR1 and CDR2: SGHTA, FQGTGA. This chain's CDR3 is CASSLVSTDTQYF. CDR3 in DNA: TGTGCCAGCAGCTTAGTCTCAACAGATACGCAGTATTTT.

This clone was picked up a small number of times. This sequence joins TRBV7-9 and TRBJ2-7, with 7 bases fitting TRBD2. The germline V gene encodes CDR1 SEHNR and CDR2 FQNEAQ (reference sequence). With V trimmed by 8 bases and J by 4 bases, 8 bases remained unmatched. This CDR3 spans 13 amino acids. The CDR3 DNA is TGTGCCAGCTCGTCCGGGGGGTGGTACGAGCAGTACTTC. It is translated as CASSSGGWYEQYF.

The chain links TRBV7-2 to TRBJ2-1; the match to TRBD2 covers 7 bases. This CDR3 comprises 17 residues. Germline lookup yields CDR1 SGHTA and CDR2 FQGNSA. The J segment lost 0 bases and the V segment lost 2 bases, leaving 7 bases of the junction unmatched. The CDR3 DNA is TGTGCCAGCAGCTTACCGTCTAGCGGACCCTCCTACAATGAGCAGTTCTTC. Residues: CASSLPSSGPSYNEQFF.

This clone was seen a single time. The chain couples TRBV6-6 to TRBJ2-3, with D perhaps matching TRBD2 (7 bases). The germline V gene encodes CDR1 MNHNY and CDR2 SVGAGI (reference sequence). The CDR3 spans 14 residues. V lost 11 bases and J lost 4, with 19 bases in between. CDR3 loop: CAASMGGRADTQYF. The CDR3 DNA reads as TGTGCCGCCAGCATGGGGGGGCGCGCAGATACGCAGTATTTT.

V usage is TRBV5-6 and J usage is TRBJ1-2; perhaps TRBD1 as D (5 bases). Germline lookup yields CDR1 SGHDT and CDR2 YYEEEE. CDR3 length: 14 residues. V dropped 3 bases and J dropped 2 bases, with 11 bases sitting between them. CDR3 residues: CASSSPTENYGYTF. For the CDR3, the DNA is TGTGCCAGCAGCTCCCCGACAGAAAACTATGGCTACACCTTC.

The gene calls are TRBV20-1 and TRBJ2-1, with D hard to call. Trimming shortened V by 3 bases and J by 8 bases, and 8 bases separated the two germline ends. Germline CDR1 DFQATT, CDR2 SNEGSKA (reference sequence). The CDR3 contains 11 residues. The CDR3 sequence: CSARRHHEQFF. CDR3 DNA: TGCAGTGCTAGGAGGCACCATGAGCAGTTCTTC.

The rearrangement uses TRBV10-3 and TRBJ1-1; D ambiguous. V was trimmed by 6 bases and J by 1 base, leaving 12 bases between them. Germline V CDR1 and CDR2: ENHRY, SYGVKD. This CDR3 has 14 amino acids. The CDR3 DNA reads as TGTGCCATCAGGGAAACCGTATCGAACACTGAAGCTTTCTTT. This gives the protein CAIRETVSNTEAFF.

The chain recombines TRBV7-9 with TRBJ2-2; no firm D call. The V end lost 2 bases, the J end lost 1 base, and 5 bases lay between the germline ends. This CDR3 is built from 14 residues. CDR1 and CDR2 (germline): SEHNR, FQNEAQ (reference sequence). The CDR3 is CASSLPGNTGELFF. CDR3 nucleotides: TGTGCCAGCAGCTTACCCGGGAACACCGGGGAGCTGTTTTTT.

The rearrangement joins TRBV27 to TRBJ1-1, with a tentative D call TRBD1 (6 bases). Trimming took 4 bases from V and 2 from J, leaving 8 bases between them. CDR3 length: 13 residues. Germline values: CDR1 MNHEY, CDR2 SMNVEV (reference sequence). The CDR3 DNA reads as TGTGCCAGCAGTTGGGGACAAAACACTGAAGCTTTCTTT. It codes for CASSWGQNTEAFF.